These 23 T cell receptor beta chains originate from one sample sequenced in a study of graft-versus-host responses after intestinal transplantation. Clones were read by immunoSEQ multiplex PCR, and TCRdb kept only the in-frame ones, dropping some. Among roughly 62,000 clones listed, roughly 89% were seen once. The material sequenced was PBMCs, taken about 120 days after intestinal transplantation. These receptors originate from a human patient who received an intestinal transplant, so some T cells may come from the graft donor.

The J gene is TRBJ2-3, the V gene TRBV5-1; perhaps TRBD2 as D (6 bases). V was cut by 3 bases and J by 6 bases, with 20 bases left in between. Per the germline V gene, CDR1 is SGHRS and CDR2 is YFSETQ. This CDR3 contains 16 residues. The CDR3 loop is CASSWVGGVELDTQYF. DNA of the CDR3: TGCGCCAGCAGCTGGGTTGGCGGGGTGGAATTGGATACGCAGTATTTT.

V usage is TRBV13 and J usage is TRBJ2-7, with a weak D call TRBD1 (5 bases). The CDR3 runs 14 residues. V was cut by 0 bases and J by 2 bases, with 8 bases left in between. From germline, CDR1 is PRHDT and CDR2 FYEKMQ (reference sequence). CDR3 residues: CASSLGDNTYEQYF. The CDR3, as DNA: TGTGCCAGCAGCTTAGGGGACAACACCTACGAGCAGTACTTC.

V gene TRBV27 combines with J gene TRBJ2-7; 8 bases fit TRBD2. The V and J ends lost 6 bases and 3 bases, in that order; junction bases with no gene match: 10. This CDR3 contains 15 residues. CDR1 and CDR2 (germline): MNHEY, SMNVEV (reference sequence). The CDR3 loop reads CASSPFAGGYYEQYF. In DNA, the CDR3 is TGTGCCAGCAGCCCCTTTGCGGGGGGCTACTACGAGCAGTACTTC.

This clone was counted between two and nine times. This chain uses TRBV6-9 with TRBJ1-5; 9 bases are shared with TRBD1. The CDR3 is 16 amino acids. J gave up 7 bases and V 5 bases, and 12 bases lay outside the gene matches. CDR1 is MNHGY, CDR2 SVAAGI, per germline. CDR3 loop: CASSPNVGQGSQPQHF. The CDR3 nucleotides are TGTGCCAGCAGTCCCAACGTGGGACAGGGATCCCAGCCCCAGCATTTT.

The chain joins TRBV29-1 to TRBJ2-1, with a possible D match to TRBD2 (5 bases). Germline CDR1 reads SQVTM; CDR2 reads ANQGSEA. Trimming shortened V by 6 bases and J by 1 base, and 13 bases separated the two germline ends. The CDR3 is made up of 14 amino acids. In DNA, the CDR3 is TGCAGCGTGGCCCGGGGTGTTTCCTACAATGAGCAGTTCTTC. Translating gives CSVARGVSYNEQFF.

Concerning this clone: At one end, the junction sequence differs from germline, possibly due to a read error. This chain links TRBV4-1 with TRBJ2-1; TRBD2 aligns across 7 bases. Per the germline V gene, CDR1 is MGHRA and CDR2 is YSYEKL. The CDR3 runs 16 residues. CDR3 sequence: CASSHGAGSLYNEKFF. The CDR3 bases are TGCGCCAGCAGCCATGGAGCGGGGAGTCTCTACAATGAGAAGTTCTTC.

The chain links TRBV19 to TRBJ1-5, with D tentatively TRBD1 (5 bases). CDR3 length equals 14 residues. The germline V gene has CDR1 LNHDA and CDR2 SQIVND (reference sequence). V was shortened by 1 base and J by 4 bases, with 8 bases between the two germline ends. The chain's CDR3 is CASSIVPGNQPQHF. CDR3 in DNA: TGTGCCAGTAGTATAGTTCCAGGGAATCAGCCCCAGCATTTT.

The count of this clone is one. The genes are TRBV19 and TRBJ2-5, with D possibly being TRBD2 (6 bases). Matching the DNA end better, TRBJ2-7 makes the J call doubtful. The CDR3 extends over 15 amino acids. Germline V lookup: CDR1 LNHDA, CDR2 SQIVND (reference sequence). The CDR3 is CASSPRGGVSYEQYF. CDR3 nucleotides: TGTGCCAGTAGCCCACGAGGAGGGGTATCCTACGAGCAGTACTTC.

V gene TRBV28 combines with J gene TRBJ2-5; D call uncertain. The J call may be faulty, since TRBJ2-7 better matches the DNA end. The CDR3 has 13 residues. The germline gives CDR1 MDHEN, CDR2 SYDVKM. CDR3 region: CASSPPRNDEQYF. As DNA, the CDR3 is TGTGCCAGCAGTCCCCCCAGGAATGACGAGCAGTACTTC.

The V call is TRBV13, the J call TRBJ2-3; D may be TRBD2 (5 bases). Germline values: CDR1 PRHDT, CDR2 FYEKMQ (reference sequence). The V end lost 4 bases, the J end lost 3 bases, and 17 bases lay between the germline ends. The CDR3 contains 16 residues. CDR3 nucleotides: TGTGCCAGCAGCTCGGGGAGTACTAAGCTGACAGATACGCAGTATTTT. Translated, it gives CASSSGSTKLTDTQYF.

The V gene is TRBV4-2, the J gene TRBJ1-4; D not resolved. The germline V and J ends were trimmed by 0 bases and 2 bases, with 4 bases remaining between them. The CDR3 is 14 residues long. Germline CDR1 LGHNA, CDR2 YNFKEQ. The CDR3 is CASSQEVTNEKLFF. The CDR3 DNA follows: TGTGCCAGCAGCCAAGAGGTCACTAATGAAAAACTGTTTTTT.

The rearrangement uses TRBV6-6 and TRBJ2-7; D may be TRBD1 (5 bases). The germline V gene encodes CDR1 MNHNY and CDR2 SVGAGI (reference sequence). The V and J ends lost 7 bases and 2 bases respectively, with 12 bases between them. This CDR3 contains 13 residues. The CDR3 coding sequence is TGTGCCAGCACCCAGGGTTTTACCTACGAGCAGTACTTC. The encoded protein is CASTQGFTYEQYF.

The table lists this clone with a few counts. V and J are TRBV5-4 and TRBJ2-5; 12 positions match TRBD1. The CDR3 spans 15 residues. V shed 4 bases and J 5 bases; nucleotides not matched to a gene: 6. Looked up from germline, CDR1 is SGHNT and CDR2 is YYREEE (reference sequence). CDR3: CASSGDRGRGETQYF. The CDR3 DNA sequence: TGTGCCAGCAGCGGGGACAGGGGGCGAGGGGAGACCCAGTACTTC.

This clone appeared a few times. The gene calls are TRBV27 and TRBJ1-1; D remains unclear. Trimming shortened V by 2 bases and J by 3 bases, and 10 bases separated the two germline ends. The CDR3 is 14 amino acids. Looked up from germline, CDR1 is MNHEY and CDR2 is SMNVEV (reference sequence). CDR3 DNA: TGTGCCAGCAGTTTAGTGGGGTCTGACACTGAAGCTTTCTTT. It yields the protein CASSLVGSDTEAFF.

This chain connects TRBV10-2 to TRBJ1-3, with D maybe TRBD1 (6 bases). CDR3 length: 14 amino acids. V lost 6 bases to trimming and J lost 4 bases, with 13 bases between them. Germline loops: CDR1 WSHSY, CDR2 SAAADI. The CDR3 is CASSLGAPGNTIYF. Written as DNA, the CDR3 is TGCGCCAGCAGCTTGGGGGCGCCGGGAAACACCATATATTTT.

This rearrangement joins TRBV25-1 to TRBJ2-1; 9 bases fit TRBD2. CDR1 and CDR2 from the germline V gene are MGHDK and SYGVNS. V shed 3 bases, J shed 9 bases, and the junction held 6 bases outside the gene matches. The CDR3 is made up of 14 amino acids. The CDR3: CASSDGGRDGEQFF. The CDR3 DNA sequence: TGTGCCAGCAGTGACGGCGGGAGGGACGGTGAGCAGTTCTTC. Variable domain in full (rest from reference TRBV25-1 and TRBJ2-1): EADIYQTPRYLVIGTGKKITLECSQTMGHDKMYWYQQDPGMELHLIHYSYGVNSTEKGDLSSESTVSRIRTEHFPLTLESARPSHTSQYLCASSDGGRDGEQFFGPGTRLTVL.

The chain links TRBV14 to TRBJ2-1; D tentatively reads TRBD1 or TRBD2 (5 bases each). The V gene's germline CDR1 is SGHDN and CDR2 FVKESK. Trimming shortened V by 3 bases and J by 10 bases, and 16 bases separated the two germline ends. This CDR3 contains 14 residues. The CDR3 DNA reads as TGTGCCAGCAGCCACCGAGGGGTAGCCCCCGAGCAGTTCTTC. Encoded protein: CASSHRGVAPEQFF.

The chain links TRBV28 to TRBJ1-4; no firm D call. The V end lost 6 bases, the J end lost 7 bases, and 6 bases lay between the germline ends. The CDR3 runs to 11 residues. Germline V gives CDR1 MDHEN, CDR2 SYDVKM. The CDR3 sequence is CASRMGEKLFF. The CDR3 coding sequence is TGTGCCAGCAGGATGGGTGAAAAACTGTTTTTT.

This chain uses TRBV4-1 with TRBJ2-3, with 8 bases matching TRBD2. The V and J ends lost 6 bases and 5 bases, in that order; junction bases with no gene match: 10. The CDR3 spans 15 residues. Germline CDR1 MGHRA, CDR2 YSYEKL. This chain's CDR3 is CASSGRYGREDTQYF. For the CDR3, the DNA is TGCGCCAGCAGTGGTCGATACGGGAGGGAAGATACGCAGTATTTT.

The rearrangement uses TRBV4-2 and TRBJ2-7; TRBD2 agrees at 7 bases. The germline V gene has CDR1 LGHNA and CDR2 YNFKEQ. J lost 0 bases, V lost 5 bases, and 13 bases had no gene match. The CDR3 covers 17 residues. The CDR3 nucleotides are TGTGCCAGCAGCGGGAATTCTCCTAGCGGTAACTCCTACGAGCAGTACTTC. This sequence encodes CASSGNSPSGNSYEQYF.

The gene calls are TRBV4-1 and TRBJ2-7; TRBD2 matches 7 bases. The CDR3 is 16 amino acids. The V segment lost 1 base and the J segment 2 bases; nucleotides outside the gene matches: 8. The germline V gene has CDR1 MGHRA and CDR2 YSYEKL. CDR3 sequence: CASSQGVVLAAYEQYF. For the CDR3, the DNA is TGCGCCAGCAGCCAAGGAGTCGTGCTAGCGGCCTACGAGCAGTACTTC.

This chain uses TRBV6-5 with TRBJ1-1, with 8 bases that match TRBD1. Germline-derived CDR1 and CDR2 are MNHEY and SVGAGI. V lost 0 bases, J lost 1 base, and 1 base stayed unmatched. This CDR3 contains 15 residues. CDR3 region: CASSYSGTGNTEAFF. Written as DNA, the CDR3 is TGTGCCAGCAGTTACTCCGGGACAGGGAACACTGAAGCTTTCTTT.

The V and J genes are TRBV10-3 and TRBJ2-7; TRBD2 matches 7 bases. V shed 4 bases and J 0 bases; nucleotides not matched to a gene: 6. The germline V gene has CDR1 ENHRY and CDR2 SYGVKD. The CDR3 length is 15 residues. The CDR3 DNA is TGTGCCATCAGTGGGGCTAGCGGTAGCTCCTACGAGCAGTACTTC. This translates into CAISGASGSSYEQYF.